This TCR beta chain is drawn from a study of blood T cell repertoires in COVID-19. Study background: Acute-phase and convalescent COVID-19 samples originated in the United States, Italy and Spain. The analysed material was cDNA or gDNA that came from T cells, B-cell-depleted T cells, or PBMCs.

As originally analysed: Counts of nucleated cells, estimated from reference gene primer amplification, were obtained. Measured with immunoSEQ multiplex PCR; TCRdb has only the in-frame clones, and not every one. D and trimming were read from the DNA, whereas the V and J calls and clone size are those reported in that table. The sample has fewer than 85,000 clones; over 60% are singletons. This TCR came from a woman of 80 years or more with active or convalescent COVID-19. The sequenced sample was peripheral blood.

This chain's CDR3 is CASSAGGPLTNEKLFF. CDR3 coding DNA: TGTGCCAGCAGCGCAGGGGGCCCTTTAACTAATGAAAAACTGTTTTTT. The rearrangement joins TRBV7-2 to TRBJ1-4, with TRBD1 identical over 8 bases. Germline trimming cut 5 bases from V and 1 base from J; bases unmatched to any gene: 6. Germline CDR1 is SGHTA and CDR2 is FQGNSA. The CDR3 covers 16 residues. Based on the CDR3 plus reference TRBV7-2 and TRBJ1-4, the full variable domain is GAGVSQSPSNKVTEKGKDVELRCDPISGHTALYWYRQSLGQGLEFLIYFQGNSAPDKSGLPSDRFSAERTGGSVSTLTIQRTQQEDSAVYLCASSAGGPLTNEKLFFGSGTQLSVL.